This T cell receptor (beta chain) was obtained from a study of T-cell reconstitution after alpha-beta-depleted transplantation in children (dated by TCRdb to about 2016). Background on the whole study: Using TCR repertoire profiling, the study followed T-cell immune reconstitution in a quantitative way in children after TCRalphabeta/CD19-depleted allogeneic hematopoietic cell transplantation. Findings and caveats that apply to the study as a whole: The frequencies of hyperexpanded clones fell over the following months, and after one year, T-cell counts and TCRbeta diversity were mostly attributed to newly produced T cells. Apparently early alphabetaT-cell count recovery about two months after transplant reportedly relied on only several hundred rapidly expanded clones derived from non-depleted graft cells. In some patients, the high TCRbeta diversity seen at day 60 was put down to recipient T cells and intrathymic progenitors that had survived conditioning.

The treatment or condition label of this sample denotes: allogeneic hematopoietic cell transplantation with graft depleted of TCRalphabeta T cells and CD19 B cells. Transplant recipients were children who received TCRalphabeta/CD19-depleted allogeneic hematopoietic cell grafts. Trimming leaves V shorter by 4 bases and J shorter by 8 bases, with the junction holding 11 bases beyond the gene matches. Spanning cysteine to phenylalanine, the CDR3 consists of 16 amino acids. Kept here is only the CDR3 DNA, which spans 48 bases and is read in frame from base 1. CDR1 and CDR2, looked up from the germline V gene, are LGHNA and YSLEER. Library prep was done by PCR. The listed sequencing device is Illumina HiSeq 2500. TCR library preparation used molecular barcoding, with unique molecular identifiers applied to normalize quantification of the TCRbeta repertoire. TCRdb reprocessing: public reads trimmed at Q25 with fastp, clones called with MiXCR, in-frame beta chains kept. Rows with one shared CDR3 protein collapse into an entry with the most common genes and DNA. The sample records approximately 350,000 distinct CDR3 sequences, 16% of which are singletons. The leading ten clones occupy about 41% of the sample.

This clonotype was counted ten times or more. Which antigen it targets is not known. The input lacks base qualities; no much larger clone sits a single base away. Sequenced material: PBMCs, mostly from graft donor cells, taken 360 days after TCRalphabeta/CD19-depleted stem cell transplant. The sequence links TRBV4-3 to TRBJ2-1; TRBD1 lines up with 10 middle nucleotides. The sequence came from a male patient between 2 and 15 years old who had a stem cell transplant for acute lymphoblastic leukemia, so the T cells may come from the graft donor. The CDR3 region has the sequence CASSRLPGQGLYEQFF. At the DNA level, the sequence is TGCGCCAGCAGCCGTTTACCGGGACAGGGGTTGTATGAGCAGTTCTTC.